This T cell receptor beta chain was sequenced during a study of T-cell memory formation after mild COVID-19. Study outcomes and limitations: Those CD4+ clones that contracted were mainly in CM and EM (CD8+ ones in EMRA). Some responding clones appeared in pre-infection memory, suggesting cross-reactive memory joined. The authors did not confirm SARS-CoV-2 specificity of second-wave clones peaking day 37.

The ends were cut back, 6 bases at V and 9 bases at J, with 11 bases in the middle. The CDR3 extends over 11 amino acids. The germline CDR1 and CDR2 sequences are MGHDK and SYGVNS. This clonotype was counted a single time. What it binds is unknown. TCRdb re-analysed the 5' RACE reads in MiXCR, keeping a single row per CDR3 protein. The sample consists of approximately 450,000 distinct CDR3 sequences, about 20% of them appearing once. The V call is TRBV25-1, the J call TRBJ1-2; a possible D gene is TRBD1 (5 bases). The source material was PBMCs or a T cell subset sorted from them (not recorded which). This sequence originates from an adult woman who had mild COVID-19 (a few samples of this study predate the infection). Cell type and time point are not known. The CDR3 DNA reads TGTGCCAGCAGGTGGGGGGTGAGCTACACCTTC. Its translation: CASRWGVSYTF.